The text below deals with one T cell receptor (beta chain). The data are from a study of blood T cell repertoires in COVID-19. Study-level background: COVID-19 samples, acute and convalescent, were from the United States, Italy and Spain. Nucleic acid was either cDNA or gDNA, and it came from T cells, B-cell-depleted T cells, or PBMCs.

As handled by the study authors: Amplification from reference gene primers served as the basis for estimated nucleated cell counts. The protocol was immunoSEQ multiplex PCR, while the TCRdb copy is restricted to in-frame clones and leaves out a portion. D and trimming were read from the DNA, whereas the V and J calls and clone size are those reported in that table. Among some 98,000 clones, 70% to 85% were seen once, and the ten largest hold roughly a tenth. The receptor comes from a man between 70 and 80 years old with active or convalescent COVID-19. Sequencing was done on a sample of peripheral blood.

Here the CDR3 DNA reads TGTGCCAGCAGCCAAGGAACAGCGGGAACGGAAAAACTGTTTTTT. Translating it yields CASSQGTAGTEKLFF. The chain combines TRBV3-1 (or the pseudogene TRBV3-2) with TRBJ1-4; D not resolved. Trimming stripped 1 base from V and 8 bases from J, with 14 bases between. CDR1 LGHDT and CDR2 YNNKEL come from the germline V gene (reference sequence). This CDR3 region has 15 residues.